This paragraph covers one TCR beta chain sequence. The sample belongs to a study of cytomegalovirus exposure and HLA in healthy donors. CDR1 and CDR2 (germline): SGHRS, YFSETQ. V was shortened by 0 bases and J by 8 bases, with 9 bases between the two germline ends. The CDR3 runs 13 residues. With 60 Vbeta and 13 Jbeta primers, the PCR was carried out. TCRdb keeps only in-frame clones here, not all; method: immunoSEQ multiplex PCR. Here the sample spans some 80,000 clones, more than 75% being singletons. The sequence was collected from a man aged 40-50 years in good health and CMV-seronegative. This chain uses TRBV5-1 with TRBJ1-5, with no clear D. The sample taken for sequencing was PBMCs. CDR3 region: CASSLGGIEPQHF. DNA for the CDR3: TGCGCCAGCAGCTTGGGAGGAATTGAGCCCCAGCATTTT.